These 12 T cell receptor beta chains originate from one sample sequenced in a study of T cells of healthy individuals. From the 5' RACE reads, TCRdb called clonotypes with MiXCR, one entry per CDR3 protein. The sample carries about 63,000 distinct CDR3 sequences, 16% recorded once. All receptors come from a human donor in good health.

There are many counts of this clonotype. The chain combines TRBV5-4 with TRBJ2-7; D unresolved. The germline V gene encodes CDR1 SGHNT and CDR2 YYREEE (reference sequence). Trimming removed 1 base from V and 0 bases from J, with 5 bases in between. The CDR3 has 13 residues. DNA of the CDR3: TGTGCCAGCAGCTTGCGAGGCTCCTACGAGCAGTACTTC. It codes for CASSLRGSYEQYF.

The V call is TRBV9, the J call TRBJ1-5, with unresolved D. V was cut by 8 bases and J by 6 bases, with 12 bases left in between. This CDR3 spans 12 amino acids. Germline CDR1 reads SGDLS; CDR2 reads YYNGEE. CDR3 DNA: TGTGCCAGACGCTACGTGTCTCAGCCCCAGCATTTT. It translates to CARRYVSQPQHF.

This clonotype was recorded many times. This rearrangement joins TRBV29-1 to TRBJ2-1; D perhaps matches TRBD1 (6 bases). Trimming removed 4 bases from V and 3 bases from J, with 13 bases in between. The CDR3 extends over 14 amino acids. CDR1 is SQVTM and CDR2 is ANQGSEA in the germline V gene. The CDR3 region has the DNA TGCAGCGTTGGGGGAAAGGGGGACTACAATGAGCAGTTCTTC. It yields the protein CSVGGKGDYNEQFF.

This clonotype was counted at least ten times. The chain has TRBV18 and TRBJ1-4; a weak D match, TRBD1 (6 bases). CDR3 length: 13 amino acids. V gave up 3 bases and J gave up 8 bases, with 10 bases separating them. Germline CDR1 KGHSH, CDR2 LQKENI. For the CDR3, the DNA is TGTGCCAGCTCACCCCACGACAGGGAAAAACTGTTTTTT. This gives the protein CASSPHDREKLFF.

In this sample, this clonotype turned up a few times. The junction and the germline gene differ at one end; a read error may be behind it. This chain connects TRBV12-3 or TRBV12-4 to TRBJ2-5; D not resolved. This CDR3 is built from 13 residues. CDR3 sequence (DNA): TGTGCCAGCAGTTTAGGTCCAAGAGAGGCCCAGTACTTC. Translating it yields CASSLGPREAQYF.

This clonotype was seen many times. The chain combines TRBV6-1 with TRBJ2-7, with D possibly TRBD2 on 6 matching bases. Per germline, CDR1 MNHNS and CDR2 SASEGT. Trimming shortened V by 4 bases and J by 6 bases, and 10 bases separated the two germline ends. The CDR3 spans 12 residues. CDR3 loop: CASSGAGREQYF. CDR3 in DNA: TGTGCCAGCAGTGGGGCGGGGCGCGAGCAGTACTTC.

This clonotype was detected a few times. The chain recombines TRBV12-3 or TRBV12-4 with TRBJ1-1; D uncertain. The CDR3 sequence is 12 residues long. V was shortened by 8 bases and J by 1 base, with 8 bases between the two germline ends. In DNA form, the CDR3 reads TGTGCCAGCCGTGGTCAGAACACTGAAGCTTTCTTT. This codes for CASRGQNTEAFF.

The chain carries TRBV5-5 and TRBJ1-1; no firm D call. Between the trimmed V and J ends, which lost 7 bases and 4 bases, there was a span of 11 bases. The CDR3 consists of 12 residues. Looked up from germline, CDR1 is SGHKS and CDR2 is YYEKEE (reference sequence). In DNA, the CDR3 is TGTGCCAGCGCTTACGGAGGCACTGAAGCTTTCTTT. Its translation: CASAYGGTEAFF.

V and J are TRBV18 and TRBJ2-7, with 7 bases lining up with TRBD1. Trimming at V came to 1 base and at J to 5 bases, leaving 8 bases not matched to a gene. Germline V gives CDR1 KGHSH, CDR2 LQKENI. This CDR3 has 15 residues. CDR3 sequence (DNA): TGTGCCAGCTCACCACTTGGACAGGTTCGGAACGAGCAGTACTTC. Translated: CASSPLGQVRNEQYF. The whole variable domain, filled in from reference TRBV18 and TRBJ2-7, reads NAGVMQNPRHLVRRRGQEARLRCSPMKGHSHVYWYRQLPEEGLKFMVYLQKENIIDESGMPKERFSAEFPKEGPSILRIQQVVRGDSAAYFCASSPLGQVRNEQYFGPGTRLTVT.

This clonotype was counted many times. V and J are TRBV6-6 and TRBJ1-1; TRBD1 might be the D (6 bases). The CDR3 is 15 residues long. V shed 2 bases and J shed 5 bases, with 15 bases lying between them. Germline V lookup: CDR1 MNHNY, CDR2 SVGAGI (reference sequence). CDR3 DNA sequence: TGTGCCAGCAGTTACGCCCCTCCTCAGGGGACTGAAGCTTTCTTT. It encodes CASSYAPPQGTEAFF.

This clonotype was seen ten or more times. J is TRBJ1-5 and V is TRBV6-2 or TRBV6-3; D is ambiguous. The germline V gene encodes CDR1 MNHEY and CDR2 SVGEGT. V was shortened by 5 bases and J by 5 bases, with 19 bases between the two germline ends. There are 16 residues in the CDR3. DNA for the CDR3: TGTGCCAGCAGTAATAAGGCGCGGGAGTGGGATCAGCCCCAGCATTTT. It yields the protein CASSNKAREWDQPQHF.

This clonotype appeared many times. The CDR3 loop reads CASSPWGTGGLGSNQPQHF. CDR3 nucleotide sequence: TGTGCCAGCAGCCCATGGGGGACAGGGGGCTTAGGGAGCAATCAGCCCCAGCATTTT. V is TRBV6-2 or TRBV6-3 and J is TRBJ1-5, with 12 bases lining up with TRBD1. Trimming at V came to 6 bases and at J to 1 base, leaving 13 bases not matched to a gene. Germline V gene lookup returns CDR1 MNHEY and CDR2 SVGEGT. CDR3 length: 19 residues.